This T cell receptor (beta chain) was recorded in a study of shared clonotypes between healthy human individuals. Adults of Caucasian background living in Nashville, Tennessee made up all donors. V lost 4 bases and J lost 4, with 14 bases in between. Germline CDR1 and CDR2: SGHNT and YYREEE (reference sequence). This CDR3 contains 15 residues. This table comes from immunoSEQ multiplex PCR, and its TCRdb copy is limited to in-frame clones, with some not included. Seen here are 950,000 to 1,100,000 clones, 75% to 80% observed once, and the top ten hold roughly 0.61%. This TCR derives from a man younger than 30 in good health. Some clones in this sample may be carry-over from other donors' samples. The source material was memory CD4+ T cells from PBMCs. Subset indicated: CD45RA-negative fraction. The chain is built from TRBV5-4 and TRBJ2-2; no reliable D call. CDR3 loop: CASSPTLTSTGELFF. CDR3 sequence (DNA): TGTGCCAGCAGCCCCACCCTGACAAGCACCGGGGAGCTGTTTTTT. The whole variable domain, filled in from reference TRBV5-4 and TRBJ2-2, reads ETGVTQSPTHLIKTRGQQVTLRCSSQSGHNTVSWYQQALGQGPQFIFQYYREEENGRGNFPPRFSGLQFPNYSSELNVNALELDDSALYLCASSPTLTSTGELFFGEGSRLTVL.